This is a list of T cell receptor beta chains from one sample in a study of cytomegalovirus exposure and HLA in healthy donors. TCRdb's copy holds only in-frame clones and misses some; the assay was immunoSEQ multiplex PCR. The table shows tens of thousands of clones, with 81% occurring only once. Sample: PBMCs. Source of these receptors: a girl aged 2-10 years in good health and CMV-seropositive. CDR3s include the opening cysteine and the closing phenylalanine or tryptophan. Fields, in order: V gene, D gene, J gene, CDR3 protein. The D gene is left open where the match is weak.

v_call: TRBV5-1
d_call: TRBD2
j_call: TRBJ2-1
cdr3_aa: CASSLTLAGSYNEQFF

v_call: TRBV5-1
d_call: NA
j_call: TRBJ1-2
cdr3_aa: CASSERTGGNYGYTF

v_call: TRBV28
d_call: TRBD1
j_call: TRBJ1-4
cdr3_aa: CASSVQGAGEKLFF

v_call: TRBV15
d_call: NA
j_call: TRBJ2-5
cdr3_aa: CATSRLSQKGETQYF

v_call: TRBV10-2
d_call: NA
j_call: TRBJ1-4
cdr3_aa: CASIDATNEKLFF

v_call: TRBV28
d_call: NA
j_call: TRBJ1-3
cdr3_aa: CASSGGSGNTIYF

v_call: TRBV30
d_call: NA
j_call: TRBJ1-1
cdr3_aa: CAWRRQLMNTEAFF

v_call: TRBV7-8
d_call: TRBD1
j_call: TRBJ1-5
cdr3_aa: CASSPVQGTGKKPQHF

v_call: TRBV28
d_call: TRBD1
j_call: TRBJ2-3
cdr3_aa: CASKKQGAGTDTQYF

v_call: TRBV4-2
d_call: NA
j_call: TRBJ1-4
cdr3_aa: CASSQGEGRANEKLFF

v_call: TRBV27
d_call: NA
j_call: TRBJ2-3
cdr3_aa: CASSFYPQYF

v_call: TRBV7-9
d_call: NA
j_call: TRBJ2-5
cdr3_aa: CASSSIRGSETQYF

v_call: TRBV4-1
d_call: NA
j_call: TRBJ1-3
cdr3_aa: CASSQSRRGSGNTIYF

v_call: TRBV7-2
d_call: TRBD2
j_call: TRBJ2-7
cdr3_aa: CASSKRGSGSVDEQYF

v_call: TRBV6-5
d_call: NA
j_call: TRBJ1-5
cdr3_aa: CASSSGRESQPQHF

v_call: TRBV5-7
d_call: NA
j_call: TRBJ1-2
cdr3_aa: CASSFEVNYGYTF

v_call: TRBV6-6
d_call: TRBD1
j_call: TRBJ2-7
cdr3_aa: CASRGPDRGEQYF

v_call: TRBV13
d_call: NA
j_call: TRBJ2-7
cdr3_aa: CASRAAPSYEQYF

v_call: TRBV7-9
d_call: NA
j_call: TRBJ2-7
cdr3_aa: CASSPSYSSYEQYF

v_call: TRBV6-5
d_call: NA
j_call: TRBJ2-3
cdr3_aa: CASSLVLEADTQYF

v_call: TRBV9
d_call: NA
j_call: TRBJ2-1
cdr3_aa: CASSSMSGEQFF

v_call: TRBV5-6
d_call: TRBD1
j_call: TRBJ2-7
cdr3_aa: CASSLDRANEQYF

v_call: TRBV29-1
d_call: TRBD1
j_call: TRBJ2-5
cdr3_aa: CSSKTGIETQYF

v_call: TRBV4-1
d_call: NA
j_call: TRBJ2-1
cdr3_aa: CASSQAWGAYNEQFF

v_call: TRBV5-1
d_call: TRBD1
j_call: TRBJ2-7
cdr3_aa: CASSSRTGSYEQYF

v_call: TRBV10-3
d_call: NA
j_call: TRBJ2-7
cdr3_aa: CATIKNQGNEQYF

v_call: TRBV5-1
d_call: TRBD2
j_call: TRBJ2-2
cdr3_aa: CASSGGAGRVAGELFF

v_call: TRBV14
d_call: NA
j_call: TRBJ2-5
cdr3_aa: CASSHPWGGGETQYF

v_call: TRBV5-1
d_call: TRBD2
j_call: TRBJ2-7
cdr3_aa: CASSTSGSYEQYF

v_call: TRBV7-2
d_call: NA
j_call: TRBJ2-5
cdr3_aa: CASSLGSQETQYF

v_call: TRBV30
d_call: NA
j_call: TRBJ2-7
cdr3_aa: CAWQALGSGVEQYF

v_call: TRBV6-5
d_call: NA
j_call: TRBJ2-1
cdr3_aa: CASSFLRGEQFF

v_call: TRBV25-1
d_call: NA
j_call: TRBJ1-2
cdr3_aa: CASSEARTGFFYGYTF

v_call: TRBV4-3
d_call: NA
j_call: TRBJ2-5
cdr3_aa: CASSQAWTGRGETQYF

v_call: TRBV14
d_call: NA
j_call: TRBJ2-7
cdr3_aa: CASSHGDYEQYF

v_call: TRBV6-1
d_call: TRBD2
j_call: TRBJ2-1
cdr3_aa: CASSEEAGEVYEQFF

v_call: TRBV27
d_call: TRBD1
j_call: TRBJ2-7
cdr3_aa: CASSLSGTGSREQYF

v_call: TRBV27
d_call: NA
j_call: TRBJ2-7
cdr3_aa: CASNTAGEYEQYF

v_call: TRBV29-1
d_call: NA
j_call: TRBJ2-4
cdr3_aa: CSVEVSNIQYF

v_call: TRBV25-1
d_call: NA
j_call: TRBJ1-1
cdr3_aa: CASSPTKLGDTEAFF

v_call: TRBV5-1
d_call: TRBD1
j_call: TRBJ2-1
cdr3_aa: CASSLGMGQGTNEQFF

v_call: TRBV30
d_call: NA
j_call: TRBJ2-5
cdr3_aa: CAWSVTGWQETQYF

v_call: TRBV29-1
d_call: NA
j_call: TRBJ2-1
cdr3_aa: CSVSTTHGGPYNEQFF

v_call: TRBV6-5
d_call: NA
j_call: TRBJ2-7
cdr3_aa: CASKHTGLHYEQYF

v_call: TRBV5-1
d_call: NA
j_call: TRBJ2-5
cdr3_aa: CASSLGSGRETQYF

v_call: TRBV6-6
d_call: NA
j_call: TRBJ1-1
cdr3_aa: CASSYRYQSGAKAFF

v_call: TRBV7-2
d_call: TRBD1
j_call: TRBJ1-5
cdr3_aa: CASSARGGNQPQHF

v_call: TRBV4-3
d_call: NA
j_call: TRBJ2-7
cdr3_aa: CASSQVWQGRYEQYF

v_call: TRBV6-1
d_call: TRBD2
j_call: TRBJ2-1
cdr3_aa: CASSAVAGVNEQFF

v_call: TRBV6-1
d_call: NA
j_call: TRBJ2-3
cdr3_aa: CASSERFARGSSTDTQYF

v_call: TRBV6-1
d_call: TRBD1
j_call: TRBJ1-2
cdr3_aa: CASSEDPLLFPDRARANYGYTF

v_call: TRBV28
d_call: NA
j_call: TRBJ1-2
cdr3_aa: CASSFAQGSSNYGYTF

v_call: TRBV29-1
d_call: NA
j_call: TRBJ1-2
cdr3_aa: CSVTSGTRTLYGYTF

v_call: TRBV29-1
d_call: NA
j_call: TRBJ1-1
cdr3_aa: CSVEARGNTEAFF

v_call: TRBV2
d_call: NA
j_call: TRBJ1-1
cdr3_aa: CASNGRTNTEAFF